Each of the 8 T cell receptor beta chains below was sequenced from the same sample in a study of blood T cell repertoires in COVID-19. Sequencing used immunoSEQ multiplex PCR; TCRdb keeps in-frame clones, though not all of them. In the table there are about 78,000 clones, 84% of which are singletons. Material for sequencing was peripheral blood. The receptors here all came from a man aged 50-59 years with acute or convalescent COVID-19.

The chain couples TRBV12-3 or TRBV12-4 to TRBJ2-7; TRBD1 aligns across 8 bases. The CDR3 length is 13 residues. V gave up 3 bases and J gave up 7 bases; unmatched junction bases: 5. The CDR3 sequence is CASSFGTGLEQYF. CDR3 DNA sequence: TGTGCCAGCAGTTTCGGGACAGGTTTGGAGCAGTACTTC.

This sequence joins TRBV2 and TRBJ1-1; D possibly corresponds to TRBD1 (6 bases). Germline CDR1 SNHLY, CDR2 FYNNEI. This CDR3 comprises 14 residues. V dropped 2 bases and J dropped 2 bases, with 9 bases sitting between them. DNA of the CDR3: TGTGCCAGCAGTGAACAGGGGAGTAACACTGAAGCTTTCTTT. This sequence encodes CASSEQGSNTEAFF.

This clone was detected a few times. The chain recombines TRBV5-6 with TRBJ1-1; tentative D call: TRBD1 (5 bases). The V end lost 4 bases, the J end lost 3 bases, and 10 bases lay between the germline ends. This CDR3 is 13 amino acids long. The V gene's germline CDR1 is SGHDT and CDR2 YYEEEE. This CDR3 is CASSTTDYTEAFF. In DNA, the CDR3 is TGTGCCAGCAGCACGACAGACTACACTGAAGCTTTCTTT.

The CDR3 protein is CASSQDRDYGYTF. CDR3 DNA sequence: TGTGCCAGCAGCCAAGACAGGGACTATGGCTACACCTTC. The chain joins TRBV4-2 to TRBJ1-2; D may be TRBD1 (5 bases). The ends were cut back, 0 bases at V and 3 bases at J, with 5 bases in the middle. CDR1 LGHNA and CDR2 YNFKEQ come from the germline V gene. CDR3 length: 13 amino acids.

The chain employs TRBV5-6 and TRBJ2-5, with 10 bases fitting TRBD2. Trimming took 0 bases from V and 2 from J; bases not matched to a gene: 4. Germline assignment: CDR1 SGHDT and CDR2 YYEEEE. The CDR3 has 16 residues. This CDR3 reads CASSLASGRAQETQYF. The CDR3 DNA follows: TGTGCCAGCAGCTTGGCAAGCGGGAGGGCACAAGAGACCCAGTACTTC. The full variable domain, rest sourced from reference TRBV5-6 and TRBJ2-5, is DAGVTQSPTHLIKTRGQQVTLRCSPKSGHDTVSWYQQALGQGPQFIFQYYEEEERQRGNFPDRFSGHQFPNYSSELNVNALLLGDSALYLCASSLASGRAQETQYFGPGTRLLVL.

This chain joins TRBV30 and TRBJ2-7; D might be TRBD1 (5 bases). This CDR3 contains 17 residues. V gave up 3 bases and J gave up 3 bases, with 24 bases separating them. Germline CDR1 GTSNPN, CDR2 SVGIG (reference sequence). Here the CDR3 DNA reads TGTGCCTGGAGCCACGGCCCCCCCAGGGATAAGGGCTACGAGCAGTACTTC. Encoded protein: CAWSHGPPRDKGYEQYF.

This clone appeared a single time. This chain connects TRBV6-5 to TRBJ1-1; D is undetermined. CDR1 MNHEY and CDR2 SVGAGI come from the germline V gene. The CDR3 is 14 amino acids. The ends were cut back, 3 bases at V and 1 base at J, with 9 bases in the middle. The chain's CDR3 is CASSYQTRNTEAFF. In DNA, the CDR3 is TGTGCCAGCAGTTATCAGACACGGAACACTGAAGCTTTCTTT.

The CDR3 here is CASSPSLATGEGYGYTF. Written as DNA, the CDR3 is TGTGCCAGCAGCCCCAGCTTGGCGACAGGGGAGGGCTATGGCTACACCTTC. The chain uses TRBV7-8 and TRBJ1-2; TRBD1 matches at 8 bases. The CDR3 is made up of 17 amino acids. Germline-derived CDR1 and CDR2 are SGHVS and FQNEAQ. V was pared by 5 bases and J by 4 bases, with 15 bases of the junction left unmatched.